This T cell receptor (beta chain) was obtained from a study of STAT5B mutations in CD4+ large granular lymphocyte leukemia. The CDR3 has 14 residues. CDR1 SNHLY and CDR2 FYNNEI come from the germline V gene. V lost 3 bases and J lost 1, with 7 bases in between. Of note for this clone: Its specificity is unknown.

As processed by the authors: Productive clonotypes were detectable down to 2.59 x 10-5 frequency. Using immunoSEQ multiplex PCR, the repertoire was profiled, and TCRdb retains in-frame clones only, with some absent. D and trimming were read from the DNA, whereas the V and J calls and clone size are those reported in that table. The sample lists 35,000 to 45,000 clones, approximately 83% occurring once. Findings and limits, study-wide: Higher CD4+ than CD8+ T-LGLL clonality might reflect small sample size.

The rearrangement joins TRBV2 to TRBJ1-5; D may be TRBD1 (5 bases). Specimen: CD4+ T cells from blood buffy coats. The sequence was obtained from a human donor in good health. The CDR3 region is CASSEQGSNQPQHF. The DNA of the CDR3 is TGTGCCAGCAGTGAGCAGGGAAGCAATCAGCCCCAGCATTTT.